Listed below are T cell receptor beta chains from one sample, sequenced in a study of OX40 agonist ivuxolimab in advanced cancers. Data came from immunoSEQ multiplex PCR; TCRdb stores just in-frame clones and leaves some out. The sample records tens of thousands of clones, less than 85% being singletons. Sequenced material: CD4+ or CD8+ T cells sorted from blood, taken in a trial of the OX40 agonist ivuxolimab. These receptors all come from an adult with an advanced solid tumor such as melanoma, head and neck, liver or kidney cancer. The CDR3 runs from the conserved cysteine through the conserved F or W. The D gene is left open where the match is weak. Some rows have no size entry. The others give once, few or many, or a class for an expanded clone.

d_call	v_call	clone_size	j_call	cdr3_aa	cdr3_nt
-	TRBV4-1	-	TRBJ1-2	CASSQDRPMRDYGYTF	TGCGCCAGCAGCCAAGATAGACCGATGAGGGACTATGGCTACACCTTC
-	TRBV5-1	-	TRBJ2-7	CASSFDGYEQYF	TGCGCCAGCAGCTTCGACGGCTACGAGCAGTACTTC
-	TRBV9	-	TRBJ1-1	CASSVEVGRAFF	TGTGCCAGCAGCGTAGAGGTGGGTAGGGCTTTCTTT
TRBD2	TRBV7-2	-	TRBJ2-5	CASSLLLAGGTDETQYF	TGTGCCAGCAGCTTACTCCTAGCGGGAGGGACGGATGAGACCCAGTACTTC
-	TRBV21-1	-	TRBJ2-7	CASSKKGAPGLSYEQYF	TGTGCCAGCAGCAAAAAAGGGGCACCGGGACTCTCCTACGAGCAGTACTTC
-	TRBV11-2	-	TRBJ1-2	CASSPRSAGAFYGYTF	TGTGCCAGCAGCCCGCGGTCGGCGGGCGCCTTCTATGGCTACACCTTC
-	TRBV29-1	once	TRBJ2-5	CSILRGETQYF	TGCAGCATACTCAGGGGAGAGACCCAGTACTTC
TRBD2	TRBV9	-	TRBJ2-5	CASTIGLAKETQYF	TGTGCCAGCACCATTGGACTAGCTAAGGAGACCCAGTACTTC
-	TRBV4-2	-	TRBJ1-4	CASSQDRRATNEKLFF	TGTGCCAGCAGCCAAGACAGGCGGGCAACTAATGAAAAACTGTTTTTT
-	TRBV6-1	-	TRBJ1-1	CATTRPGEAFF	TGTGCCACCACTCGGCCAGGGGAAGCTTTCTTT
TRBD1	TRBV7-2	-	TRBJ2-2	CASSWGQGSGELFF	TGTGCCAGCAGCTGGGGACAGGGTAGCGGGGAGCTGTTTTTT
TRBD1	TRBV6-1	-	TRBJ1-1	CASTPGGREAFF	TGTGCCAGTACTCCAGGGGGGCGTGAAGCTTTCTTT
-	TRBV5-8	-	TRBJ2-2	CASSLAANTGELFF	TGTGCCAGCAGCTTGGCAGCGAACACCGGGGAGCTGTTTTTT
-	TRBV7-9	-	TRBJ2-3	CASSLSSSTDTQYF	TGTGCCAGCAGCTTAAGTTCTAGCACAGATACGCAGTATTTT
-	TRBV7-8	-	TRBJ1-2	CASSLGPRAAGYTF	TGTGCCAGCAGCTTAGGGCCCCGGGCCGCTGGCTACACCTTC
-	TRBV11-2	-	TRBJ2-3	CASSLESGVDTQYF	TGTGCCAGCAGCTTGGAAAGTGGGGTGGATACGCAGTATTTT
TRBD2	TRBV5-4	-	TRBJ2-7	CASSRTSPYEQYF	TGTGCCAGCAGCAGGACTAGTCCCTACGAGCAGTACTTC
TRBD1	TRBV9	-	TRBJ1-5	CASSSVSGGDQPQHF	TGTGCCAGCAGCTCAGTATCAGGGGGAGATCAGCCCCAGCATTTT
-	TRBV7-2	-	TRBJ2-3	CASSLEEGDTQYF	TGTGCCAGCAGCTTAGAAGAGGGAGATACGCAGTATTTT
-	TRBV27	once	TRBJ1-1	CASSFGVGTEAFF	TGTGCCAGCAGTTTTGGGGTGGGCACTGAAGCTTTCTTT
-	TRBV7-2	-	TRBJ2-1	CASSLLGVHEQFF	TGTGCCAGCAGCTTATTAGGGGTCCATGAGCAGTTCTTC
TRBD1	TRBV9	-	TRBJ2-6	CASSGSRGQGATGANVLTF	TGTGCCAGCAGCGGATCAAGGGGACAGGGGGCTACTGGGGCCAACGTCCTGACTTTC
-	TRBV9	-	TRBJ2-2	CASSVVQGGAGELFF	TGTGCCAGCAGCGTAGTACAGGGTGGGGCCGGGGAGCTGTTTTTT
-	TRBV5-8	-	TRBJ1-2	CASSFWGLFF	TGTGCCAGCAGCTTCTGGGGGCTCTTCTTC
TRBD1	TRBV9	once	TRBJ2-7	CASSASGQGAIYEQYF	TGTGCCAGCAGCGCTTCGGGACAGGGGGCGATATACGAGCAGTACTTC
-	TRBV18	few	TRBJ1-6	CASSPKDGQFTLHF	TGTGCCAGCTCACCAAAAGACGGCCAATTCACCCTCCACTTT
-	TRBV5-1	-	TRBJ2-1	CASSRYQTDNEQFF	TGCGCCAGCAGCCGGTACCAGACTGACAATGAGCAGTTCTTC
-	TRBV6-5	-	TRBJ1-1	CASGGGSNTEAFF	TGTGCCAGCGGGGGGGGATCTAACACTGAAGCTTTCTTT
-	TRBV6-1	-	TRBJ2-7	CASSERGTSYEQYF	TGTGCCAGCAGTGAAAGGGGCACGTCCTACGAGCAGTACTTC
-	TRBV19	-	TRBJ2-1	CASRAQGVKSEQFF	TGTGCCAGTAGAGCACAGGGAGTTAAGAGTGAGCAGTTCTTC
TRBD1	TRBV29-1	-	TRBJ2-7	CSAGDRGPYEQYF	TGCAGCGCCGGGGACAGGGGACCCTACGAGCAGTACTTC
-	TRBV15	-	TRBJ1-1	CATSRVPVAEIPEAFF	TGTGCCACCAGCAGAGTACCGGTAGCGGAGATCCCTGAAGCTTTCTTT
-	TRBV29-1	-	TRBJ2-7	CSVDRPGDYEQYF	TGCAGCGTTGATAGGCCAGGAGATTACGAGCAGTACTTC
-	TRBV9	-	TRBJ1-1	CASSVGGGLGMNTEAFF	TGTGCCAGCAGCGTAGGTGGGGGGTTGGGGATGAACACTGAAGCTTTCTTT
TRBD1	TRBV7-3	-	TRBJ1-1	CASSSDRDTEAFF	TGTGCCAGCAGCTCGGACAGGGACACTGAAGCTTTCTTT
-	TRBV29-1	medium-sized	TRBJ1-4	CSVGHREEKLFF	TGCAGCGTTGGACACCGGGAGGAAAAACTGTTTTTT
TRBD1	TRBV27	-	TRBJ1-6	CASSSRVTGATYNSPLHF	TGTGCCAGCAGTTCACGGGTTACAGGGGCGACCTATAATTCACCCCTCCACTTT
-	TRBV7-2	-	TRBJ2-2	CASSLRRLATTGELFF	TGTGCCAGCAGCTTACGGCGCCTAGCAACCACCGGGGAGCTGTTTTTT
TRBD1	TRBV12-5	large	TRBJ1-1	CASARQGPNTEAFF	TGTGCTAGTGCCCGACAGGGCCCGAACACTGAAGCTTTCTTT
TRBD1	TRBV18	-	TRBJ2-7	CASSTNGQASGEQYF	TGTGCCAGCTCAACGAATGGACAGGCTTCAGGGGAGCAGTACTTC
-	TRBV7-8	-	TRBJ1-1	CASSLRQDTEAFF	TGTGCCAGCAGCCTACGTCAGGACACTGAAGCTTTCTTT
-	TRBV5-6	-	TRBJ2-1	CASSLGEEQFF	TGTGCCAGCAGCTTAGGGGAGGAGCAGTTCTTC
-	TRBV6-1	-	TRBJ1-2	CASIPHGVNYGYTF	TGTGCCAGCATCCCCCATGGTGTGAACTATGGCTACACCTTC
-	TRBV6-1	once	TRBJ2-7	CASNRQAGGYEQYF	TGTGCCAGCAATAGGCAGGCCGGGGGCTACGAGCAGTACTTC
TRBD2	TRBV7-3	-	TRBJ2-1	CASSLNPGGNNEQFF	TGTGCCAGCAGCTTAAATCCGGGAGGGAACAATGAGCAGTTCTTC
TRBD2	TRBV18	-	TRBJ2-2	CASSPRLAERGTGELFF	TGTGCCAGCTCACCACGTCTCGCCGAGCGGGGGACCGGGGAGCTGTTTTTT
-	TRBV6-4	-	TRBJ2-6	CASSEEMGGAGANVLTF	TGTGCCAGCAGCGAAGAGATGGGGGGCGCTGGGGCCAACGTCCTGACTTTC
-	TRBV7-3	few	TRBJ2-2	CASSPGPGKNTGELFF	TGTGCCAGCAGCCCAGGGCCAGGGAAAAACACCGGGGAGCTGTTTTTT
-	TRBV20-1	-	TRBJ2-7	CSASGSYEQYF	TGCAGTGCTAGCGGGAGCTACGAGCAGTACTTC
-	TRBV5-8	-	TRBJ1-5	CASSHDRNQPQHF	TGTGCCAGCAGCCACGATAGAAATCAGCCCCAGCATTTT
-	TRBV6-6	once	TRBJ1-5	CASSYRDQPQHF	TGTGCCAGCAGTTACCGGGATCAGCCCCAGCATTTT
-	TRBV5-8	-	TRBJ1-3	CASSLGETSGNTIYF	TGTGCCAGCAGCTTGGGGGAGACCTCTGGAAACACCATATATTTT
TRBD2	TRBV7-2	-	TRBJ2-1	CASSLGTSVGEQFF	TGTGCCAGCAGCTTAGGGACTAGCGTGGGTGAGCAGTTCTTC
-	TRBV18	once	TRBJ2-7	CASSPATAYEQYF	TGTGCCAGCTCACCAGCGACAGCCTACGAGCAGTACTTC
TRBD2	TRBV15	-	TRBJ2-1	CATSRDRVGYFSGRGGNEQFF	TGTGCCACCAGCAGAGATCGGGTCGGTTATTTTAGCGGGAGAGGCGGCAATGAGCAGTTCTTC
-	TRBV5-1	-	TRBJ1-1	CASSTQANTEAFF	TGCGCCAGCAGCACCCAGGCGAACACTGAAGCTTTCTTT
TRBD2	TRBV11-3	-	TRBJ2-5	CASSQGLAGDEEGVTQYF	TGTGCCAGCAGCCAGGGACTAGCGGGAGACGAGGAGGGGGTGACCCAGTACTTC